This entry is about one TCR beta chain. The antigen is not known. The data belong to a study of vaccination and CD4 T cells after COVID-19. With the Oncomine TCR Beta short-read assay, DNA from cultured CD4+ T cells was sequenced. Genomic DNA was isolated from cultured CD4+ T cells. TCRdb re-analysed the PCR reads in MiXCR, keeping a single row per CDR3 protein. The data hold about 6,600 distinct CDR3 sequences, with 25% to 35% observed a single time. The treatment denotes: approximately nine-day PBMC culture with coronavirus spike peptide pools or control peptides (ViraFEST assay). CD4+ T cells that came from the unexposed donor were collected before the COVID-19 pandemic (2011-2018). In the ViraFEST assay, peptide-pool expansion preceded TCR sequencing of expanded clonotypes. Trimming removed 6 bases from V and 3 bases from J; junction bases left unmatched: 16. The CDR3 has 17 residues.

The rearrangement joins TRBV12-3 or TRBV12-4 to TRBJ2-5; 7 positions agree with TRBD2. Sequencing was done on a sample of CD4+ T cells from blood, cultured in vitro. The source is a human donor in good health. The CDR3 DNA reads as TGTGCCAGCAGAACTACCGGTGGGGGGGTCTATGAAGAGACCCAGTACTTC. Its translation: CASRTTGGGVYEETQYF.